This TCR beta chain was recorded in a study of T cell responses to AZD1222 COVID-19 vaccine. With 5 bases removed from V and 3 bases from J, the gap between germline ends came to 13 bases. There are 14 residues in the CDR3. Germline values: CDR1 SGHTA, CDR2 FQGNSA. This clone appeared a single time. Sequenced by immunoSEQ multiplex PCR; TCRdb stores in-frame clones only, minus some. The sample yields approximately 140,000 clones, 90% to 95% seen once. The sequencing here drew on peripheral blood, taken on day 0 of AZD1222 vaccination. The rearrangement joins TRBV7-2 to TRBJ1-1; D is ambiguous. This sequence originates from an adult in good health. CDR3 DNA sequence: TGTGCCAGCAGCGCGGACCGTGGATACACTGAAGCTTTCTTT. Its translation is CASSADRGYTEAFF.